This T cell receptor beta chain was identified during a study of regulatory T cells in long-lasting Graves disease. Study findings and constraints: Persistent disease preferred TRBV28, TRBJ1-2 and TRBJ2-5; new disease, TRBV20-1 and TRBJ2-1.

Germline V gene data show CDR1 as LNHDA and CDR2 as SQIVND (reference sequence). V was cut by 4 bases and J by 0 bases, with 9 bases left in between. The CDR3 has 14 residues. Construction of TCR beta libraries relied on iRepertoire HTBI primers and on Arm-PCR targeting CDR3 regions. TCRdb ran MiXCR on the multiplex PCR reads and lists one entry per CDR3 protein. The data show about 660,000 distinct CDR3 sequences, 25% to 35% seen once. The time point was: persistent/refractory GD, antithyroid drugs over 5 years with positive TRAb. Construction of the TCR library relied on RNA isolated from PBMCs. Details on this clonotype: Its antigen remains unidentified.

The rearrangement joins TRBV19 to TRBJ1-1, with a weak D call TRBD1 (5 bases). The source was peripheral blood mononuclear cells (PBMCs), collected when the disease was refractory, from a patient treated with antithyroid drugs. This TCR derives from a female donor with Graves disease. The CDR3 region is CASSTGSMNTEAFF. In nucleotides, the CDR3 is TGTGCCAGTAGTACAGGGTCTATGAACACTGAAGCTTTCTTT.